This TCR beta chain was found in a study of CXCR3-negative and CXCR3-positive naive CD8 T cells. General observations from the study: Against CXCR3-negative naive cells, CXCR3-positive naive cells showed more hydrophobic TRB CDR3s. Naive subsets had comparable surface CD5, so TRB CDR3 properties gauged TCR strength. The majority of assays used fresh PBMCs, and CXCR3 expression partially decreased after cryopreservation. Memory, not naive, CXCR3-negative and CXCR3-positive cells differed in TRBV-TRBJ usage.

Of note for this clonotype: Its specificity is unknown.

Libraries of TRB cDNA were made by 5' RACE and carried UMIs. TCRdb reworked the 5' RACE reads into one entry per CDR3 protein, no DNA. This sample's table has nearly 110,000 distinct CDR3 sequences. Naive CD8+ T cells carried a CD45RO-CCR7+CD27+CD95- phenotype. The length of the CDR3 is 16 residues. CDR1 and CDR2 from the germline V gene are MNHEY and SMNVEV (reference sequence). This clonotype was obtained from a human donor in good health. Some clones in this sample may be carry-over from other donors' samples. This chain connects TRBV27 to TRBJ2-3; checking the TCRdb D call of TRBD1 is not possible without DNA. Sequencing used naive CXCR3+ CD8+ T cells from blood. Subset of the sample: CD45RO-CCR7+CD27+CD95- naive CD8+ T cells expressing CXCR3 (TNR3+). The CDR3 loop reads CASSSSPGLASDTQYF.